These 13 T cell receptor beta chains share one sample of origin, sequenced in a study of cytotoxic CD8 clonotypes in ibrutinib-treated CLL. Profiled with immunoSEQ multiplex PCR; TCRdb holds only in-frame clones, not every one. The sample consists of under 200,000 clones, roughly 86% of them appearing once. The sample was PBMCs, taken after 12 months of ibrutinib treatment. The origin of the receptors is a human donor with chronic lymphocytic leukemia.

This chain links TRBV5-1 with TRBJ2-1, with 10 bases identical to TRBD2. The ends lost 2 bases at V and 9 bases at J; junction bases unmatched: 11. The CDR3 runs 16 residues. CDR1 SGHRS and CDR2 YFSETQ come from the germline V gene. DNA of the CDR3: TGCGCCAGCAGCTTTGATCAAGCGGGAGGGCCGGGTGAGCAGTTCTTC. It translates to CASSFDQAGGPGEQFF.

The V call is TRBV5-1, the J call TRBJ1-5, with D uncertain. Germline V gene sequence: CDR1 SGHRS, CDR2 YFSETQ. The CDR3 length is 13 residues. The germline V and J ends were trimmed by 0 bases and 4 bases, with 5 bases remaining between them. CDR3 amino acids: CASSLAENQPQHF. The CDR3 nucleotides are TGCGCCAGCAGCTTGGCCGAGAATCAGCCCCAGCATTTT.

This clone occurred a few times. The chain joins TRBV18 to TRBJ2-7, with 8 nucleotides matching TRBD1. Germline CDR1 reads KGHSH; CDR2 reads LQKENI. The CDR3 spans 16 residues. V gave up 0 bases and J gave up 1 base; unmatched junction bases: 5. Here the CDR3 reads CASSPPKTGASYEQYF. CDR3 bases: TGTGCCAGCTCACCACCTAAGACAGGGGCGTCCTACGAGCAGTACTTC.

This sequence joins TRBV28 and TRBJ2-3; 8 bases are shared with TRBD2. Trimming at V came to 4 bases and at J to 8 bases, leaving 14 bases not matched to a gene. This CDR3 comprises 16 residues. Germline assignment: CDR1 MDHEN and CDR2 SYDVKM. The CDR3 DNA follows: TGTGCCAGCAGTTCTCCGGGAGCGGGAGAGGGGGTTACGCAGTATTTT. It yields the protein CASSSPGAGEGVTQYF.

The V call is TRBV12-5, the J call TRBJ2-1, with 8 bases aligning to TRBD1. The CDR3 totals 21 residues. V lost 4 bases, J lost 4 bases, and 24 bases stayed unmatched. CDR1 is LGHNT, CDR2 FRNRAP, per germline. CDR3 DNA sequence: TGTGCTAGTGGTTCGATAGGACAGGGCTATGCCGCCCGATACCTTTACAATGAGCAGTTCTTC. Amino acid sequence: CASGSIGQGYAARYLYNEQFF.

This chain links TRBV18 with TRBJ2-6; D not certain. The ends were cut back, 8 bases at V and 2 bases at J, with 10 bases in the middle. Germline CDR1 reads KGHSH; CDR2 reads LQKENI. This CDR3 spans 14 amino acids. The CDR3: CASAETTGANVLTF. CDR3 sequence (DNA): TGTGCCAGCGCAGAAACCACTGGGGCCAACGTCCTGACTTTC.

This clone was seen a handful of times. This chain connects TRBV11-2 to TRBJ2-5; 8 nucleotides align to TRBD1. There are 16 residues in the CDR3. The V gene end was trimmed by 2 bases and the J gene end by 5 bases; junction bases not matched to a gene: 10. Germline V gives CDR1 SGHAT, CDR2 FQNNGV. The DNA for the CDR3 is TGTGCCAGCAGCTTAACAGGGGGGATCTTTCCGGAGACCCAGTACTTC. Its protein is CASSLTGGIFPETQYF.

The DNA of the CDR3 is TGTGCCAGCAGCCAATCGGTCAGGGGCATATCTGGAAACACCATATATTTT. Translation: CASSQSVRGISGNTIYF. The rearrangement joins TRBV4-2 to TRBJ1-3, with D perhaps matching TRBD1 (6 bases). V was trimmed by 2 bases and J by 1 base, leaving 15 bases between them. There are 17 residues in the CDR3. Looked up from germline, CDR1 is LGHNA and CDR2 is YNFKEQ.

In its sample, this clone was seen once. J is TRBJ1-6 and V is TRBV5-1; TRBD1 is a possible D gene (6 bases). V gave up 4 bases and J gave up 0 bases, with 8 bases separating them. There are 15 residues in the CDR3. Germline CDR1 SGHRS, CDR2 YFSETQ. CDR3 nucleotide sequence: TGCGCCAGCAGCCCACAGGGCTCCTATAATTCACCCCTCCACTTT. Translated: CASSPQGSYNSPLHF.

The V and J genes are TRBV27 and TRBJ2-7; a weak D match, TRBD1 (5 bases). In germline, CDR1 is MNHEY, CDR2 SMNVEV (reference sequence). V lost 9 bases and J lost 1, with 16 bases in between. This CDR3 is 14 amino acids long. CDR3 protein: CASRHGAESYEQYF. The CDR3 region has the DNA TGTGCCAGTCGGCATGGGGCAGAGTCCTACGAGCAGTACTTC.

The gene calls are TRBV27 and TRBJ2-2, with 8 nucleotides matching TRBD2. The germline V gene encodes CDR1 MNHEY and CDR2 SMNVEV (reference sequence). Trimming at V came to 2 bases and at J to 1 base, leaving 0 bases not matched to a gene. The CDR3 consists of 15 residues. CDR3 protein: CASSLAGGNTGELFF. Here the CDR3 DNA reads TGTGCCAGCAGTTTAGCGGGAGGGAACACCGGGGAGCTGTTTTTT.

The chain recombines TRBV7-6 with TRBJ2-1; 7 bases agree with TRBD2. After removal of 3 bases from V and 0 bases from J, the junction contained 5 bases not matched to a gene. Germline loops: CDR1 SGHVS, CDR2 FNYEAQ. This CDR3 is 16 amino acids long. As DNA, the CDR3 is TGTGCCAGCAGCTTCCTAGCGGCGAGCTCCTACAATGAGCAGTTCTTC. Translation: CASSFLAASSYNEQFF.

In its sample, this clone was seen once. The chain couples TRBV5-1 to TRBJ2-3; weak D call: TRBD2 (6 bases). This CDR3 is built from 16 residues. Germline CDR1 is SGHRS and CDR2 is YFSETQ. V was shortened by 1 base and J by 4 bases, with 16 bases between the two germline ends. The CDR3: CASSLYFGGGADTQYF. CDR3 coding DNA: TGCGCCAGCAGCTTGTATTTCGGGGGTGGGGCAGATACGCAGTATTTT.